This TCR beta chain was sequenced in a study of cytomegalovirus exposure and HLA in healthy donors. Researchers ran the PCR with 60 Vbeta and 13 Jbeta primers. This table comes from immunoSEQ multiplex PCR, and its TCRdb copy is limited to in-frame clones, with some not included. The table shows around 150,000 clones, with roughly 77% occurring only once. The germline V and J ends were trimmed by 4 bases and 4 bases, with 6 bases remaining between them. This CDR3 is built from 12 residues. From germline, CDR1 is WSHSY and CDR2 SAAADI. The clonotype comes from a human donor in good health. Sequencing was done on a sample of PBMCs. The rearrangement uses TRBV10-2 and TRBJ2-3; D is unresolved. The CDR3 region has the DNA TGCGCCAGCAGTGTCAGGTCAGATACGCAGTATTTT. It encodes CASSVRSDTQYF.